The 18 T cell receptor beta chains reported below all come from one sample, sequenced in a study of CD8+CD57+ T cells in acquired aplastic anemia. The study profiled TCR beta VDJ and CDR3 using genomic DNA as template. Each CDR3 protein is one row after TCRdb ran MiXCR on the reads. The sample has about 170,000 distinct CDR3 sequences, under 55% seen once. An expansion of CD8+CD57+ cells by flow cytometry had been shown in patients chosen for sequencing. The sample comprised sorted CD4+, CD8+, or CD8+CD57+ T cells (not recorded which) from PBMCs. The receptors here all came from a human donor with aplastic anemia.

The genes are TRBV2 and TRBJ1-1; 8 positions match TRBD1. Germline trimming cut 8 bases from V and 0 bases from J; bases unmatched to any gene: 2. The CDR3 is 13 residues long. Per the germline V gene, CDR1 is SNHLY and CDR2 is FYNNEI. CDR3: CASGQGLNTEAFF. CDR3 nucleotides: TGTGCCAGCGGACAGGGTTTGAACACTGAAGCTTTCTTT. Combining the CDR3 with reference TRBV2 and TRBJ1-1 gives the whole variable domain EPEVTQTPSHQVTQMGQEVILRCVPISNHLYFYWYRQILGQKVEFLVSFYNNEISEKSEIFDDQFSVERPDGSNFTLKIRSTKLEDSAMYFCASGQGLNTEAFFGQGTRLTVV.

The chain links TRBV4-2 to TRBJ2-7; D is perhaps TRBD1 (5 bases). Germline lookup yields CDR1 LGHNA and CDR2 YNFKEQ. V lost 2 bases, J lost 3 bases, and 11 bases lay in between. There are 14 residues in the CDR3. The CDR3 loop is CASSQKDTDYEQYF. Here the CDR3 DNA reads TGTGCCAGCAGCCAAAAGGACACTGACTACGAGCAGTACTTC.

The CDR3: CASSAGSAEAFF. The CDR3 DNA reads as TGTGCCAGCAGTGCAGGGAGTGCTGAAGCTTTCTTT. The rearrangement joins TRBV7-2 to TRBJ1-1; D is possibly TRBD1 (5 bases). The ends were cut back, 6 bases at V and 6 bases at J, with 11 bases in the middle. This CDR3 is 12 amino acids long. Germline CDR1 and CDR2: SGHTA and FQGNSA. Complete variable domain (other parts from reference TRBV7-2 and TRBJ1-1): GAGVSQSPSNKVTEKGKDVELRCDPISGHTALYWYRQSLGQGLEFLIYFQGNSAPDKSGLPSDRFSAERTGGSVSTLTIQRTQQEDSAVYLCASSAGSAEAFFGQGTRLTVV.

This clonotype was seen repeatedly, ten times or more. The V gene is TRBV6-1, the J gene TRBJ1-5; TRBD1 matches 7 bases. V lost 5 bases to trimming and J lost 1 base; unmatched junction nucleotides: 2. CDR1 MNHNS and CDR2 SASEGT come from the germline V gene. The CDR3 contains 14 residues. The CDR3 region is CASSKTGSNQPQHF. The CDR3 DNA reads TGTGCCAGCAGTAAGACAGGGAGCAATCAGCCCCAGCATTTT.

The J gene is TRBJ2-3, the V gene TRBV10-3; D might be TRBD1 (5 bases). The V end was cut by 9 bases, the J end by 4 bases, with 14 bases between. Germline-derived CDR1 and CDR2 are ENHRY and SYGVKD. The CDR3 has 13 amino acids. CDR3 sequence (DNA): TGTGCCATGAGCGATGGGGCCCCAGATACGCAGTATTTT. Protein product: CAMSDGAPDTQYF.

This clonotype was observed a few times. This chain joins TRBV19 and TRBJ2-5; 7 bases are a match to TRBD1. The germline gives CDR1 LNHDA, CDR2 SQIVND (reference sequence). The V segment lost 4 bases and the J segment 3 bases; nucleotides outside the gene matches: 5. This CDR3 spans 14 amino acids. The DNA for the CDR3 is TGTGCCAGTAGTAGACGGGACAGAGAAGAGACCCAGTACTTC. Translating gives CASSRRDREETQYF.

V is TRBV18 and J is TRBJ1-2; weak D call: TRBD1 (6 bases). The V gene's germline CDR1 is KGHSH and CDR2 LQKENI. V lost 3 bases and J lost 8, with 16 bases in between. CDR3 length: 14 amino acids. As DNA, the CDR3 is TGTGCCAGCTCACCCGGACAGTGGGAGAAAGGCTACACCTTC. It yields the protein CASSPGQWEKGYTF.

There are many counts of this clonotype. This rearrangement joins TRBV6-1 to TRBJ2-7; D may be TRBD2 (7 bases). The V end was cut by 6 bases, the J end by 2 bases, with 20 bases between. CDR3 length: 16 amino acids. The germline V gene has CDR1 MNHNS and CDR2 SASEGT. The CDR3 bases are TGTGCCAGCAGCCCCGGTGGGGCGGGGGCGACCTACGAGCAGTACTTC. Protein sequence: CASSPGGAGATYEQYF.

This chain joins TRBV20-1 and TRBJ2-5; 7 bases fit TRBD1. In germline, CDR1 is DFQATT, CDR2 SNEGSKA (reference sequence). CDR3 length: 15 residues. V shed 3 bases, J shed 3 bases, and the junction held 10 bases outside the gene matches. CDR3: CSARITGDGKETQYF. CDR3 DNA: TGCAGTGCTAGGATAACAGGGGACGGGAAAGAGACCCAGTACTTC.

Note on this clonotype: A read error may account for a junction end that differs from germline. The rearrangement joins TRBV24-1 to TRBJ2-5, with D perhaps TRBD2 (6 bases). The CDR3 covers 13 residues. Looked up from germline, CDR1 is KGHDR and CDR2 is SFDVKD. The CDR3 nucleotides are TGTGCCTCCAGTGACTCCGCCGGGGGGACCCAGTACTTC. It translates to CASSDSAGGTQYF.

The genes are TRBV7-6 and TRBJ2-7; D unresolved. The CDR3 extends over 15 amino acids. Germline V lookup: CDR1 SGHVS, CDR2 FNYEAQ. V was pared by 3 bases and J by 0 bases, with 12 bases between. As DNA, the CDR3 is TGTGCCAGCAGCTTGGTCGGCAGGAGCTCCTACGAGCAGTACTTC. It translates to CASSLVGRSSYEQYF.

This clonotype came up many times. This chain links TRBV15 with TRBJ2-7; no definite D call. CDR1 and CDR2 (germline): LNHNV, YYDKDF (reference sequence). The CDR3 runs 14 residues. Between the trimmed V and J ends, which lost 1 base and 1 base, there was a span of 8 bases. CDR3 bases: TGTGCCACCAGCAGAGCGGCCAGTTCCTACGAGCAGTACTTC. Translating it yields CATSRAASSYEQYF.

This clonotype showed up many times. This chain joins TRBV7-9 and TRBJ2-5; weak D call: TRBD2 (6 bases). V was shortened by 3 bases and J by 2 bases, with 13 bases between the two germline ends. This CDR3 contains 15 residues. The germline CDR1 and CDR2 sequences are SEHNR and FQNEAQ (reference sequence). The DNA of the CDR3 is TGTGCCAGCAGCTTTAGACTAGGGCCGCAAGAGACCCAGTACTTC. Protein: CASSFRLGPQETQYF.

The CDR3 nucleotides read TGTGCCAGTATCCACAGGGGAGGGAAAAATGAGCAGTTCTTC. Residues: CASIHRGGKNEQFF. The V call is TRBV19, the J call TRBJ2-1; D possibly uses TRBD1 or TRBD2 (7 bases each). The CDR3 loop spans 14 amino acids. The germline gives CDR1 LNHDA, CDR2 SQIVND (reference sequence). Trimming shortened V by 7 bases and J by 7 bases, and 17 bases separated the two germline ends. Looking up the rest from reference TRBV19 and TRBJ2-1 gives the full variable domain: DGGITQSPKYLFRKEGQNVTLSCEQNLNHDAMYWYRQDPGQGLRLIYYSQIVNDFQKGDIAEGYSVSREKKESFPLTVTSAQKNPTAFYLCASIHRGGKNEQFFGPGTRLTVL.

This sequence joins TRBV2 and TRBJ1-5; D gene uncertain. Looked up from germline, CDR1 is SNHLY and CDR2 is FYNNEI. This CDR3 spans 14 amino acids. V was clipped by 1 base and J by 7 bases, with 11 bases between them. The CDR3 here is CASSEDWSSQPQHF. The CDR3, as DNA: TGTGCCAGCAGTGAAGATTGGTCAAGCCAGCCCCAGCATTTT.

The chain couples TRBV19 to TRBJ1-3; D is undetermined. Trimming pared 5 bases from V and 0 bases from J, leaving 8 bases between. This CDR3 comprises 14 residues. CDR1 is LNHDA and CDR2 is SQIVND in the germline V gene (reference sequence). DNA of the CDR3: TGTGCCAGTAGTTGGGAACACTCTGGAAACACCATATATTTT. It specifies CASSWEHSGNTIYF.

The chain is built from TRBV20-1 and TRBJ2-3, with 7 bases identical to TRBD1. Germline V gene sequence: CDR1 DFQATT, CDR2 SNEGSKA (reference sequence). CDR3 size: 14 residues. After removal of 5 bases from V and 4 bases from J, the junction contained 9 bases not matched to a gene. The CDR3 DNA sequence: TGCAGTGCTGCATTGACAGGGAATCCAGATACGCAGTATTTT. Translated: CSAALTGNPDTQYF.

This sequence joins TRBV30 and TRBJ2-7; no clear D gene. Germline V gene lookup returns CDR1 GTSNPN and CDR2 SVGIG (reference sequence). Trimming cost V 7 bases and J 2 bases, with 15 bases left between them. The CDR3 sequence is 13 residues long. As DNA, the CDR3 is TGTGCCTCTTCGAGCGAGGCTGCCTACGAGCAGTACTTC. It encodes CASSSEAAYEQYF.